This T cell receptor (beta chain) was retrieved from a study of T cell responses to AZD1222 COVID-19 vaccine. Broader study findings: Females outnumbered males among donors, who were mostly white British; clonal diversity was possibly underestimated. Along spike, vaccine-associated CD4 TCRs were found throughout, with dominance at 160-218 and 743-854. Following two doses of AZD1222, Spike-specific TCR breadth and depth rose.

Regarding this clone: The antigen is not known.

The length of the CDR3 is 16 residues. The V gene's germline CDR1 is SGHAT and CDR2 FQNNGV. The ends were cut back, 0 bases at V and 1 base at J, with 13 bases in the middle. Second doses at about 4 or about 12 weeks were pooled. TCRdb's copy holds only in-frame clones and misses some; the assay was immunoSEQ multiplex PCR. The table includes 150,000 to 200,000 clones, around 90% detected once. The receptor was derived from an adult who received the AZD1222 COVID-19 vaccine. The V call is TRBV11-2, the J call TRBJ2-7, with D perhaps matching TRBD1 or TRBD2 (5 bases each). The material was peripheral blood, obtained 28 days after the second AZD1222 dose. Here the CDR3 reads CASSLDEGLGSYEQYF. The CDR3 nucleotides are TGTGCCAGCAGCTTAGACGAGGGGTTAGGGTCCTACGAGCAGTACTTC.